This T cell receptor beta chain was identified during a study of PD-1 blockade in classical Hodgkin lymphoma. Findings and caveats of the study: By C4D1, diversity of CD4+ TCRs had risen significantly, whereas that of CD8+ TCRs had not.

Time point here: cycle 4 day 1 (C4D1), after more than 5 weeks of nivolumab. Each patient relapsed following autologous stem cell transplantation, and prior brentuximab vedotin exposure differed. Investigators isolated CD4+ T cells from thawed PBMCs through magnetic negative selection. Germline V lookup: CDR1 SQVTM, CDR2 ANQGSEA. V shed 1 base and J shed 1 base, with 10 bases lying between them. The CDR3 totals 14 residues. Remarks on this clone: Its antigen is not known.

Sequencing used immunoSEQ multiplex PCR; TCRdb keeps in-frame clones, though not all of them. The sample gives fewer than 40,000 clones, under 90% of which show up once; roughly 0.75% is in the top ten. Sequenced material: CD4+ T cells from blood, taken before the fourth cycle of nivolumab. The V gene is TRBV29-1, the J gene TRBJ1-1; a possible D gene is TRBD1 (5 bases). This receptor was taken from a human donor with classical Hodgkin lymphoma. CDR3 in DNA: TGCAGCGTTGAAGTTCAGGGTAGGAACACTGAAGCTTTCTTT. It specifies CSVEVQGRNTEAFF.